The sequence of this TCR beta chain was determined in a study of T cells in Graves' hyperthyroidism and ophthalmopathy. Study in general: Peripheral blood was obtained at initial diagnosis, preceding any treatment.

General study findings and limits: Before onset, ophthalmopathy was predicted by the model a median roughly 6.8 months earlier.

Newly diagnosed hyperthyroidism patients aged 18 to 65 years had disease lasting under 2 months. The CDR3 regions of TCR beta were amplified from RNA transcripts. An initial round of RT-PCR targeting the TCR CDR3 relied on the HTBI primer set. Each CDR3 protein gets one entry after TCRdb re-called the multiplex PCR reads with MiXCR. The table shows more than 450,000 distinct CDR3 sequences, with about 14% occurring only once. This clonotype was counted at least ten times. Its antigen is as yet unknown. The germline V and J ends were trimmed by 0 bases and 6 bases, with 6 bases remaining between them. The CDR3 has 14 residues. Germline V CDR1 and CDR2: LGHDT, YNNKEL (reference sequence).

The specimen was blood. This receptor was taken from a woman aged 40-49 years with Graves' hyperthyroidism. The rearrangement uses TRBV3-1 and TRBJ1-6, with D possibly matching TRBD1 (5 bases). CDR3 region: CASSQDRANSPLHF. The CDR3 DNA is TGTGCCAGCAGCCAAGACAGGGCTAATTCACCCCTCCACTTT.